This T cell receptor beta chain was observed in a study of cytomegalovirus exposure and HLA in healthy donors. Germline V gives CDR1 MNHNS, CDR2 SASEGT. V trimming: 4 bases; J trimming: 3 bases; junction bases outside the gene matches: 16. CDR3 size: 19 residues. PCR involved 60 Vbeta and 13 Jbeta primers. TCRdb keeps only in-frame clones here, not all; method: immunoSEQ multiplex PCR. Of about 160,000 clones listed, roughly 84% were seen once; the top ten hold around 0.98%. Whole-study results and caveats: Listed as cytomegalovirus-associated were approximately 160 TCR beta chains. Most likely, a cluster of highly shared sequence variants arose as a sequencing artifact.

This clone was seen only a few times. Its target is unknown. The sequence was obtained from a man under 40 in good health and CMV-seronegative. Material: PBMCs. The chain has TRBV6-1 and TRBJ2-5, with 11 bases that match TRBD1. CDR3: CASSAAIFPGQGVKETQYF. The CDR3 DNA reads TGTGCCAGCAGTGCAGCTATATTCCCGGGACAGGGGGTAAAAGAGACCCAGTACTTC.